The 27 T cell receptor beta chains below all came from one sample that was sequenced in a study of T cell changes during pregnancy in multiple sclerosis (dated by TCRdb to about 2019). The library was built by means of the immunoSEQ multiplex PCR assay. TCRdb retrieved this table from immuneACCESS and kept in-frame rearrangements only. Not all clones are present; in checked studies, unresolved V genes account for under half, and no reason is known for the remainder. This sample holds 45,000 to 50,000 clones; almost 95% were observed only once. Of the sample, around 4% falls within the top ten clones. The sample was CD8+ T cells from peripheral blood mononuclear cells, taken in the first trimester of pregnancy. The receptors here all came from a female donor with multiple sclerosis, enrolled in a pregnancy study.

This chain joins TRBV27 and TRBJ2-2, with D possibly TRBD2 on 5 matching bases. Trimming took off 2 bases at V and 7 bases at J, with 11 bases between the two ends. The CDR3 is made up of 14 amino acids. Germline assignment: CDR1 MNHEY and CDR2 SMNVEV (reference sequence). The CDR3 coding sequence is TGTGCCAGCAGTTTAGGACTTGACGGCGGGGAGCTGTTTTTT. Translation gives CASSLGLDGGELFF.

The chain couples TRBV6-6 to TRBJ1-3, with D perhaps matching TRBD1 (5 bases). This CDR3 has 14 residues. Per the germline V gene, CDR1 is MNHNY and CDR2 is SVGAGI (reference sequence). The V gene lost 5 bases and the J gene lost 4 bases, with 12 bases spanning the gap. The CDR3 here is CASSPLGGGNTIYF. CDR3 bases: TGTGCCAGCAGTCCCCTGGGGGGGGGAAACACCATATATTTT.

This chain joins TRBV4-1 and TRBJ2-7; TRBD2 agrees at 10 bases. Per germline, CDR1 MGHRA and CDR2 YSYEKL. The CDR3 consists of 16 residues. V was pared by 0 bases and J by 3 bases, with 5 bases of the junction left unmatched. DNA for the CDR3: TGCGCCAGCAGCCAAGAGGTAGCGGGGGGCTACTACGAGCAGTACTTC. Translating gives CASSQEVAGGYYEQYF.

The genes are TRBV11-1 and TRBJ2-1; TRBD1 matches at 10 bases. This CDR3 contains 15 residues. Germline assignment: CDR1 SGHAT and CDR2 FQDESV (reference sequence). J was trimmed by 2 bases and V by 3 bases; bases with no gene match: 1. The CDR3 nucleotides are TGTGCCAGCAGCTTGACAGGGGGCGCCTACAATGAGCAGTTCTTC. Amino acids: CASSLTGGAYNEQFF.

The V and J genes are TRBV7-8 and TRBJ2-1, with 9 bases lining up with TRBD2. The CDR3 length is 16 residues. V shed 2 bases, J shed 4 bases, and the junction held 6 bases outside the gene matches. The V gene's germline CDR1 is SGHVS and CDR2 FQNEAQ. CDR3 residues: CASSLSGREGYNEQFF. For the CDR3, the DNA is TGTGCCAGCAGCTTATCGGGGCGGGAGGGGTACAATGAGCAGTTCTTC.

The V and J genes are TRBV5-6 and TRBJ2-3; D not resolved. The CDR3 is 13 residues long. The germline V gene has CDR1 SGHDT and CDR2 YYEEEE. Trimming took off 1 base at V and 0 bases at J, with 3 bases between the two ends. The CDR3 here is CASSLSSTDTQYF. CDR3 nucleotide sequence: TGTGCCAGCAGCTTGTCTAGCACAGATACGCAGTATTTT.

V is TRBV5-1 and J is TRBJ2-1; weak D call: TRBD2 (5 bases). Trimming removed 8 bases from V and 6 bases from J, with 9 bases in between. Germline V gene data show CDR1 as SGHRS and CDR2 as YFSETQ. This CDR3 comprises 11 residues. CDR3 sequence reads: CASVRGNEQFF. The CDR3, as DNA: TGCGCCAGTGTTCGGGGCAATGAGCAGTTCTTC.

V is TRBV27 and J is TRBJ2-3; the match to TRBD2 covers 7 bases. Germline V CDR1 and CDR2: MNHEY, SMNVEV (reference sequence). CDR3 length equals 14 residues. The trim removed 8 bases at V and 4 bases at J, leaving 9 bases unmatched. In DNA form, the CDR3 reads TGTGCCAGCTCATTCGGGGGGAGCGCAGATACGCAGTATTTT. It codes for CASSFGGSADTQYF.

The rearrangement uses TRBV7-6 and TRBJ2-7, with D tentatively TRBD2 (7 bases). The CDR3 has 12 residues. CDR1 and CDR2 (germline): SGHVS, FNYEAQ. Trimming left V 5 bases short and J 6 bases short, with 11 bases between. The CDR3 coding sequence is TGTGCCAGCAGCCGCGGGGGCTCCGAGCAGTACTTC. Its protein product is CASSRGGSEQYF.

The chain links TRBV29-1 to TRBJ2-7; D possibly corresponds to TRBD1 (5 bases). There are 13 residues in the CDR3. V was cut by 3 bases and J by 0 bases, with 9 bases left in between. Germline V gene lookup returns CDR1 SQVTM and CDR2 ANQGSEA. The CDR3 nucleotides are TGCAGCGTTGAGGGGCTTAGCTCCTACGAGCAGTACTTC. This codes for CSVEGLSSYEQYF.

The gene calls are TRBV4-1 and TRBJ1-3; D unclear. There are 15 residues in the CDR3. With 0 bases removed from V and 0 bases from J, the gap between germline ends came to 6 bases. Germline CDR1 MGHRA, CDR2 YSYEKL. CDR3 amino acids: CASSQEADSGNTIYF. DNA for the CDR3: TGCGCCAGCAGCCAAGAGGCAGACTCTGGAAACACCATATATTTT.

The V gene is TRBV9, the J gene TRBJ2-7; 7 bases map to TRBD1. V shed 7 bases, J shed 5 bases, and the junction held 12 bases outside the gene matches. CDR3 length: 14 amino acids. Germline-derived CDR1 and CDR2 are SGDLS and YYNGEE. The CDR3 DNA follows: TGTGCCAGCGGCGAGGGGGCGTCTGGAAACGAGCAGTACTTC. Protein: CASGEGASGNEQYF.

The rearrangement uses TRBV7-3 and TRBJ2-3; TRBD2 agrees at 7 bases. CDR3 length: 14 amino acids. The germline V gene encodes CDR1 SGHTA and CDR2 FQGTGA. With V trimmed by 0 bases and J by 4 bases, 1 base remained unmatched. The CDR3 sequence is CASSLTGGADTQYF. The CDR3 region has the DNA TGTGCCAGCAGCTTAACGGGAGGGGCAGATACGCAGTATTTT.

The chain uses TRBV6-6 and TRBJ2-5; D unclear. The V end lost 7 bases, the J end lost 2 bases, and 14 bases lay between the germline ends. The CDR3 is 14 amino acids. The germline V gene encodes CDR1 MNHNY and CDR2 SVGAGI (reference sequence). The CDR3 nucleotides read TGTGCCAGCACTCCTACCGGGTTTCAAGAGACCCAGTACTTC. Residues: CASTPTGFQETQYF.

DNA for the CDR3: TGTGCCAGCAGCTCAAGGACTAGCGGGGGGACTAGCACAGATACGCAGTATTTT. Amino acids: CASSSRTSGGTSTDTQYF. The chain uses TRBV13 and TRBJ2-3, with 14 bases identical to TRBD2. V lost 4 bases to trimming and J lost 0 bases; unmatched junction nucleotides: 6. Per germline, CDR1 PRHDT and CDR2 FYEKMQ (reference sequence). The CDR3 length is 18 residues. Full variable domain (remainder filled in from reference TRBV13 and TRBJ2-3): AAGVIQSPRHLIKEKRETATLKCYPIPRHDTVYWYQQGPGQDPQFLISFYEKMQSDKGSIPDRFSAQQFSDYHSELNMSSLELGDSALYFCASSSRTSGGTSTDTQYFGPGTRLTVL.

This sequence joins TRBV6-6 and TRBJ2-1; TRBD2 aligns across 11 bases. The CDR3 contains 15 residues. The germline V gene encodes CDR1 MNHNY and CDR2 SVGAGI (reference sequence). Trimming cost V 5 bases and J 6 bases; bases outside gene matches: 6. Here the CDR3 DNA reads TGTGCCAGCAGTCCGACTAGCGGGATTTTCAATGAGCAGTTCTTC. The encoded protein is CASSPTSGIFNEQFF.

A single count supports this clone. The rearrangement links TRBV28 to TRBJ2-1, with TRBD2 matching over 13 bases. CDR3 length: 18 amino acids. Unmatched junction bases numbered 7, after V lost 5 bases and J lost 0 bases. Germline V lookup: CDR1 MDHEN, CDR2 SYDVKM. The CDR3 sequence: CASSPGLAGESSYNEQFF. CDR3 sequence (DNA): TGTGCCAGCAGTCCTGGACTAGCGGGAGAGAGCTCCTACAATGAGCAGTTCTTC.

The gene calls are TRBV6-5 and TRBJ2-7; possible D gene TRBD1, 6 bases. Between the trimmed V and J ends, which lost 6 bases and 0 bases, there was a span of 15 bases. CDR1 and CDR2 (germline): MNHEY, SVGAGI. This CDR3 has 15 amino acids. Here the CDR3 DNA reads TGTGCCAGCAGGCATAACAGGGAGAGCTCCTACGAGCAGTACTTC. The encoded protein is CASRHNRESSYEQYF.

This clone was recorded only once. The chain is built from TRBV27 and TRBJ2-3, with a possible D match to TRBD2 (5 bases). The germline CDR1 and CDR2 sequences are MNHEY and SMNVEV (reference sequence). Trimming removed 6 bases at V and 4 bases at J, with 14 bases between. CDR3 length: 14 amino acids. The CDR3 spells CASRRAWEADTQYF. DNA of the CDR3: TGTGCCAGCAGGAGGGCCTGGGAAGCAGATACGCAGTATTTT.

V is TRBV30 and J is TRBJ2-7; possible D gene TRBD1, 5 bases. CDR3 size: 11 residues. The germline V gene encodes CDR1 GTSNPN and CDR2 SVGIG (reference sequence). V was shortened by 3 bases and J by 3 bases, with 6 bases between the two germline ends. Here the CDR3 reads CAWRTDYEQYF. CDR3 DNA: TGTGCCTGGAGGACAGACTACGAGCAGTACTTC.

V gene TRBV7-9 combines with J gene TRBJ2-2; 8 nucleotides align to TRBD1. This CDR3 is 14 amino acids long. The V and J ends lost 10 bases and 6 bases, in that order; junction bases with no gene match: 10. Germline values: CDR1 SEHNR, CDR2 FQNEAQ (reference sequence). CDR3 in amino acids: CAIDWTGIPGELFF. Here the CDR3 DNA reads TGTGCCATCGACTGGACAGGGATCCCCGGGGAGCTGTTTTTT.

The chain couples TRBV27 to TRBJ2-2; 14 positions agree with TRBD2. Germline CDR1 reads MNHEY; CDR2 reads SMNVEV (reference sequence). With 5 bases clipped from V and 13 bases from J, the junction kept 3 bases outside the gene matches. The length of the CDR3 is 13 residues. CDR3: CASSRGLAGVLFF. CDR3 nucleotide sequence: TGTGCCAGCAGTCGGGGACTAGCGGGAGTGCTGTTTTTT.

This chain joins TRBV6-1 and TRBJ2-7; 9 nucleotides match TRBD2. With V trimmed by 2 bases and J by 7 bases, 12 bases remained unmatched. CDR1 is MNHNS, CDR2 SASEGT, per germline. The CDR3 spans 16 residues. The DNA of the CDR3 is TGTGCCAGCAGTGAAAGTCGGTCTAGCGGGATCTGGGAGCAGTACTTC. Translating gives CASSESRSSGIWEQYF.

Comment on this clone: The junction differs from germline at one of its ends, possibly a read error. CDR3 coding DNA: TGCGCCAGCAGGTTGGCGGGGGGAGGCACTGAAGCTTTCTTT. Protein sequence: CASRLAGGGTEAFF. The chain is built from TRBV5-1 and TRBJ1-1; D may be TRBD1 (5 bases). The germline CDR1 and CDR2 sequences are SGHRS and YFSETQ. The CDR3 loop spans 14 amino acids.

J is TRBJ2-3 and V is TRBV4-1; 10 nucleotides match TRBD1. J gave up 5 bases and V 3 bases, and 8 bases lay outside the gene matches. The CDR3 covers 16 residues. CDR1 and CDR2 from the germline V gene are MGHRA and YSYEKL. The CDR3 coding sequence is TGCGCCAGCAGCCAGGCTCTGACAGGGGGCTTAGATACGCAGTATTTT. As protein: CASSQALTGGLDTQYF.

This clone has just one count. The chain carries TRBV7-2 and TRBJ2-7; 9 bases fit TRBD1. After removal of 11 bases from V and 4 bases from J, the junction contained 15 bases not matched to a gene. The CDR3 is made up of 15 amino acids. Germline-derived CDR1 and CDR2 are SGHTA and FQGNSA. The CDR3 DNA is TGTGCCTCCACTCTAGGGGGACAGGGTATGTACGAGCAGTACTTC. It codes for CASTLGGQGMYEQYF. Filled out from reference TRBV7-2 and TRBJ2-7, the complete variable domain reads GAGVSQSPSNKVTEKGKDVELRCDPISGHTALYWYRQSLGQGLEFLIYFQGNSAPDKSGLPSDRFSAERTGGSVSTLTIQRTQQEDSAVYLCASTLGGQGMYEQYFGPGTRLTVT.

This clone was seen only a few times. The chain joins TRBV10-3 to TRBJ2-1, with TRBD1 matching 8 bases. The CDR3 is 13 residues long. The junction had 4 bases not matched to a gene; V was cut back by 9 bases and J by 3 bases. Germline values: CDR1 ENHRY, CDR2 SYGVKD. CDR3: CAMAGTGYNEQFF. CDR3 sequence (DNA): TGTGCCATGGCCGGGACAGGCTACAATGAGCAGTTCTTC.